What follows are 4 T cell receptor beta chains derived from one specimen sequenced in a study of memory CD4+ T cells and cytomegalovirus serostatus. Profiling relied on immunoSEQ multiplex PCR, and the TCRdb table lists in-frame clones only, not all of them. The sample carries tens of thousands of clones, under 80% recorded once. The sort gate was single viable CD3+CD4+CD8-CD45RO+ cells for memory CD4+ T cells. The sequenced sample was memory CD4+ T cells from blood. These TCRs come from an adult in good health and CMV-seronegative. Some clones in this sample may be carry-over from other donors' samples.

V gene TRBV28 combines with J gene TRBJ1-1; D is unclear. CDR3 length: 11 amino acids. The germline V gene encodes CDR1 MDHEN and CDR2 SYDVKM. Trimming shortened V by 2 bases and J by 11 bases, and 9 bases separated the two germline ends. CDR3 loop: CASSLATGAFF. The CDR3 nucleotides read TGTGCCAGCAGTTTAGCGACGGGGGCTTTCTTT.

This chain links TRBV18 with TRBJ1-2, with 10 bases lining up with TRBD1. J lost 5 bases, V lost 4 bases, and 4 bases had no gene match. This CDR3 spans 14 amino acids. The germline CDR1 and CDR2 sequences are KGHSH and LQKENI. The DNA for the CDR3 is TGTGCCAGCTCACTGGGACAGGGGATTTATGGCTACACCTTC. It yields the protein CASSLGQGIYGYTF.

The chain employs TRBV29-1 and TRBJ2-3; TRBD2 agrees at 10 bases. V lost 4 bases and J lost 6; bases outside the gene matches: 10. CDR1 is SQVTM and CDR2 is ANQGSEA in the germline V gene. The CDR3 runs 15 residues. CDR3 loop: CSVGTSGGFGDTQYF. Written as DNA, the CDR3 is TGCAGCGTTGGGACTAGCGGTGGTTTTGGGGATACGCAGTATTTT.

This chain connects TRBV6-1 to TRBJ2-7; perhaps TRBD2 as D (5 bases). V lost 2 bases and J 4 bases, leaving 9 bases between the germline ends. CDR1 is MNHNS, CDR2 SASEGT, per germline. The CDR3 length is 13 residues. In DNA, the CDR3 is TGTGCCAGCAGTGAACAAAGGACTTACGAGCAGTACTTC. Its protein product is CASSEQRTYEQYF.